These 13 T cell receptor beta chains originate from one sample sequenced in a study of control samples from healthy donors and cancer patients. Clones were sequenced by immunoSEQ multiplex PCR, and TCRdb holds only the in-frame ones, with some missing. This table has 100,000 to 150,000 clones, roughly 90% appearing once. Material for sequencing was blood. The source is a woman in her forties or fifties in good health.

CDR3 coding DNA: TGTGCCAGCAGCCAAGCGCCGGCAAGCCAAGAGACCCAGTACTTC. It translates to CASSQAPASQETQYF. The chain uses TRBV3-1 (or the pseudogene TRBV3-2) and TRBJ2-5; no clear D. The CDR3 spans 15 residues. With 1 base removed from V and 1 base from J, the gap between germline ends came to 10 bases. CDR1 is LGHDT and CDR2 is YNNKEL in the germline V gene (reference sequence).

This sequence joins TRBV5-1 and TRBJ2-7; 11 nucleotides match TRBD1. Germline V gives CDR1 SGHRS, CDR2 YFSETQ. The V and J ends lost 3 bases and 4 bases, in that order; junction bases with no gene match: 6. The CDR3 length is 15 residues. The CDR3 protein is CASSWGQGVLYEQYF. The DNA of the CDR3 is TGCGCCAGCAGCTGGGGACAGGGGGTTTTATACGAGCAGTACTTC.

CDR3 in amino acids: CASSIKGDSGNTIYF. The CDR3, as DNA: TGTGCCAGTAGTATCAAAGGGGATTCTGGAAACACCATATATTTT. The genes are TRBV19 and TRBJ1-3; perhaps TRBD1 as D (5 bases). Trimming removed 3 bases at V and 1 base at J, with 10 bases between. The CDR3 has 15 amino acids. CDR1 and CDR2 from the germline V gene are LNHDA and SQIVND (reference sequence).

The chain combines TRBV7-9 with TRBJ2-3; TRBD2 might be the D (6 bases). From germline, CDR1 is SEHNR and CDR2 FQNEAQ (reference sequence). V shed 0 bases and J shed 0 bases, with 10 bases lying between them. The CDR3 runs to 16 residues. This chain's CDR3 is CASSLAGLASTDTQYF. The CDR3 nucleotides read TGTGCCAGCAGCTTAGCAGGGCTAGCGAGCACAGATACGCAGTATTTT.

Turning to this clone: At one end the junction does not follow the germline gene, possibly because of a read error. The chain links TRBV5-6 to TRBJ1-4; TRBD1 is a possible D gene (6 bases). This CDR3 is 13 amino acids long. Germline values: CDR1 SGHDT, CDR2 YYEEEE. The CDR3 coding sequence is TGTGCCAGCAGCTTTGCTACCGGGGGGCTTCTTGTTTTT. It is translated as CASSFATGGLLVF.

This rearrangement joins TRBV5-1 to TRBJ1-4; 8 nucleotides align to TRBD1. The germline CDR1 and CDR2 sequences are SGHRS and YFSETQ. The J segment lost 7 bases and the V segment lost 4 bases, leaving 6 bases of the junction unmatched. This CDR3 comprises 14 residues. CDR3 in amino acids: CASSPDRGSEKLFF. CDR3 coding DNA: TGCGCCAGCAGCCCCGACAGGGGTAGTGAAAAACTGTTTTTT. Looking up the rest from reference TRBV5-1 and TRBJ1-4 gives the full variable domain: KAGVTQTPRYLIKTRGQQVTLSCSPISGHRSVSWYQQTPGQGLQFLFEYFSETQRNKGNFPGRFSGRQFSNSRSEMNVSTLELGDSALYLCASSPDRGSEKLFFGSGTQLSVL.

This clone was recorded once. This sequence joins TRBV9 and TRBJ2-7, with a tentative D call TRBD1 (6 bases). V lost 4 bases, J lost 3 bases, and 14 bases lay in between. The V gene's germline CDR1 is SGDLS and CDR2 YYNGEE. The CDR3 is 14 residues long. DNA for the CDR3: TGTGCCAGCAGCCGAGAGGGACAAGACTACGAGCAGTACTTC. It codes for CASSREGQDYEQYF.

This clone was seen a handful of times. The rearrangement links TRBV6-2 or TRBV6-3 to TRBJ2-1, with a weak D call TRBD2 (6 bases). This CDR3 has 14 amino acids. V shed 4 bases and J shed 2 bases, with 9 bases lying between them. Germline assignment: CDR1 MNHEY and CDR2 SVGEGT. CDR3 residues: CASSSGEAYNEQFF. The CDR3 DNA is TGTGCCAGCAGTTCGGGGGAGGCCTACAATGAGCAGTTCTTC.

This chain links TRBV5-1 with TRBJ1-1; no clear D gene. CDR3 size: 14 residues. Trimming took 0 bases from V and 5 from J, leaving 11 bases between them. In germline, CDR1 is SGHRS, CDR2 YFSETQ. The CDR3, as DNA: TGCGCCAGCAGCTTGGGGGCGAGGAGAACTGAAGCTTTCTTT. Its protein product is CASSLGARRTEAFF.

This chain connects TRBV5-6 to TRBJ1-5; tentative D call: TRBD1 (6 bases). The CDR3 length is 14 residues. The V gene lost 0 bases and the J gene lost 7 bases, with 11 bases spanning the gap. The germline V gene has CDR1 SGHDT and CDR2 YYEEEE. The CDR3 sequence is CASSLEGGEQPQHF. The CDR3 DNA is TGTGCCAGCAGCTTGGAAGGGGGTGAACAGCCCCAGCATTTT. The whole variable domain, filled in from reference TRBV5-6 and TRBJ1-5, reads DAGVTQSPTHLIKTRGQQVTLRCSPKSGHDTVSWYQQALGQGPQFIFQYYEEEERQRGNFPDRFSGHQFPNYSSELNVNALLLGDSALYLCASSLEGGEQPQHFGDGTRLSIL.

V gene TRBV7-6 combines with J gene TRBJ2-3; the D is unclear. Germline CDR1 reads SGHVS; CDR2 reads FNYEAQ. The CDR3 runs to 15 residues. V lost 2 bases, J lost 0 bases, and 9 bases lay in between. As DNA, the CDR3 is TGTGCCAGCAGCTTAAGCGAATCTAGCACAGATACGCAGTATTTT. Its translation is CASSLSESSTDTQYF.

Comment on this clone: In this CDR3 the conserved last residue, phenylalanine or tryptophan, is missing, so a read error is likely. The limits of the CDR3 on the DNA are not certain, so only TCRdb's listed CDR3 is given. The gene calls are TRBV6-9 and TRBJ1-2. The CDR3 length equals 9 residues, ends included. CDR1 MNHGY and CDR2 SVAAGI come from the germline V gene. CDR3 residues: CASSYSEGR.

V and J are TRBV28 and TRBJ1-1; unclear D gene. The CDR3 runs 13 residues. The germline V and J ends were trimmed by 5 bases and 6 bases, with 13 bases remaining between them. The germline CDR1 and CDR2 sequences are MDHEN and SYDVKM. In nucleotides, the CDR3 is TGTGCCAGCAGTGAATCCTTCAAGGCTGAAGCTTTCTTT. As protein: CASSESFKAEAFF.